These T cell receptor beta chains were read from a single sample in a study of T cell changes during pregnancy in multiple sclerosis. Measured with immunoSEQ multiplex PCR; TCRdb has only the in-frame clones, and not every one. The sample comprises around 50,000 clones, around 90% of which are singletons, and roughly 0.61% rests with the top ten. The sequences come from CD4+ T cells from peripheral blood mononuclear cells, collected after pregnancy. These receptors were collected from a female donor in good health, enrolled as a control in a pregnancy study. Each CDR3 is given with its conserved first and last residue. Not every row has a clone size; where given, it reads once, few, many or a size class.

13,TRBV29-1,-,CSVGQGEGSPLHF
13,TRBV5-4,-,CASSPGQGETQYF
14,TRBV9,-,CASSVGSMNTEAFF
15,TRBV9,-,CASSFAGQGYEKLFF
14,TRBV29-1,-,CSVEDRGQAGELFF
17,TRBV9,once,CASSGQGPGLSNQPQHF
13,TRBV12-5,-,CASGQLQGNEQYF
15,TRBV25-1,-,CASSDAGGSYNEQFF
16,TRBV30,-,CARASGTSHLGTEAFF
15,TRBV6-5,-,CASSYSYRAGTEAFF
18,TRBV7-9,-,CASSLALPGVSSYNEQFF
19,TRBV23-1,-,CASSQFSGHLRDGNQPQHF
15,TRBV19,-,CASKRGGTGSYEQYF
13,TRBV27,once,CATRWDNNSPLHF
20,TRBV6-1,-,CASSEYRPVGRANVDYGYTF
16,TRBV11-1,-,CASSPRRDRVNTEAFF
15,TRBV5-1,-,CASSVGTDYNSPLHF
14,TRBV6-5,-,CASSYRGPPYEQYF
12,TRBV27,-,CASSLAGQGYTF
13,TRBV10-3,-,CAISGDSSGELFF
13,TRBV6-5,once,CASSLGAQGPKYF
17,TRBV2,-,CASSGGLLRDSQETQYF
15,TRBV9,-,CASSTGTRSTDTQYF
15,TRBV18,-,CASSPLSGVQETQYF
14,TRBV15,-,CATSTGTGFSEQYF
18,TRBV5-1,-,CASSLAPAAGGGTGELFF
16,TRBV10-3,-,CAISESDGGPADGYTF
13,TRBV6-5,-,CASSYEQGTEAFF
15,TRBV28,-,CASSGAAIGRYEQYF
14,TRBV6-6,once,CASSQTDSSYEQYF
19,TRBV5-3,-,CARRSLRRLTGGTNEKLFF
14,TRBV28,-,CASSAGTVLYGYTF
14,TRBV6-5,-,CASSDRDLNSPLHF
16,TRBV9,-,CASSVESGGAADTQYF
11,TRBV29-1,-,CSVETLTEQFF
15,TRBV6-5,-,CASTPTTGSNQPQHF
16,TRBV9,-,CASSAGLAGFSDTQYF
15,TRBV19,once,CASSLQVPDRGSETF
17,TRBV7-9,-,CASSPDRGLVDTGELFF
13,TRBV5-6,-,CASSGGLAETQYF
13,TRBV9,-,CASSDRVTGELFF
16,TRBV21-1,-,CASNQQTSGGLNEQFF